The TCR beta chain under discussion was sequenced for a study of OX40 agonist ivuxolimab in advanced cancers. Study overall: It was permissible to have had prior anti-PD-1, anti-PD-L1 or anti-CTLA-4 therapy, and under 45% had some.

Study results and limitations: Partly responding patients at 0.1-3.0 mg/kg showed some of the smallest clonal expansion.

Concerning this clone itself: Its antigen is not identified.

Patients with autoimmune history or systemic immunosuppression were excluded. TCRdb keeps only in-frame clones here, not all; method: immunoSEQ multiplex PCR. Counted here are 40,000 to 50,000 clones, more than 70% occurring once; the ten biggest clones make up approximately 0.97%. Sequencing was performed on CD4+ or CD8+ T cells sorted from blood, taken in a trial of the OX40 agonist ivuxolimab. This clonotype was sampled from an adult with an advanced solid tumor such as melanoma, head and neck, liver or kidney cancer.

The CDR3 here is CASSLRGRGGSYNEQFF. DNA for the CDR3: TGTGCCAGCAGCTTACGGGGAAGAGGCGGGAGCTACAATGAGCAGTTCTTC. The rearrangement joins TRBV11-2 to TRBJ2-1; 7 nucleotides agree with TRBD2. The germline CDR1 and CDR2 sequences are SGHAT and FQNNGV. J was trimmed by 3 bases and V by 2 bases; bases with no gene match: 10. This CDR3 comprises 17 residues.